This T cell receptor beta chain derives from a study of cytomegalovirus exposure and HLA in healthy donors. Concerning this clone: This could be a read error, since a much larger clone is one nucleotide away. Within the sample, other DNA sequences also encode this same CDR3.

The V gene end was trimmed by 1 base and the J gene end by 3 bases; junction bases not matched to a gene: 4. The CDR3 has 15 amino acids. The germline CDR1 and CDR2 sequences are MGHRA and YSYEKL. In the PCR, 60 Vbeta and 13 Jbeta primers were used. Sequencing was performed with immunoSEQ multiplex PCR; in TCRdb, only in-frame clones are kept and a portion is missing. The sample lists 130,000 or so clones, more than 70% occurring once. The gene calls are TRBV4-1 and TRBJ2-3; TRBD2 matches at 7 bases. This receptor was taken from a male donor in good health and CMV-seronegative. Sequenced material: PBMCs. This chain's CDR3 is CASSQGRGGTDTQYF. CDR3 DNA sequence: TGCGCCAGCAGCCAAGGGCGGGGAGGGACAGATACGCAGTATTTT.